The 8 T cell receptor beta chains listed next were all sequenced from one sample in a study of early T cells in non-severe SARS-CoV-2 infection. TCRdb re-called the 5' RACE reads through MiXCR, storing one row per CDR3 protein. The sample shows 45,000 to 70,000 distinct CDR3 sequences, 11% of them seen only once. The sequenced sample consisted of whole blood. All receptors derive from an adult who was a healthcare worker with PCR-confirmed SARS-CoV-2 infection or an uninfected control (not recorded which).

This chain's CDR3 is CASLGRGVESTEAFF. CDR3 DNA sequence: TGCGCCAGCCTAGGCAGGGGGGTCGAGAGCACTGAAGCTTTCTTT. The J gene is TRBJ1-1, the V gene TRBV10-2; 7 bases agree with TRBD1. This CDR3 spans 15 amino acids. V was clipped by 8 bases and J by 4 bases; unmatched bases: 13. Germline V gene sequence: CDR1 WSHSY, CDR2 SAAADI.

This clonotype has just a few counts. For the CDR3, the DNA is TGTGCCACCGAGGTGCCGAACACCGGGGAGCTGTTTTTT. This encodes CATEVPNTGELFF. The chain links TRBV7-2 to TRBJ2-2, with D unresolved. Trimming took off 10 bases at V and 0 bases at J, with 9 bases between the two ends. This CDR3 is 13 amino acids long. Germline CDR1 and CDR2: SGHTA and FQGNSA.

Only a few counts were recorded for this clonotype. The gene calls are TRBV20-1 and TRBJ1-2; 8 nucleotides align to TRBD1. Germline-derived CDR1 and CDR2 are DFQATT and SNEGSKA (reference sequence). The CDR3 is made up of 18 amino acids. V lost 3 bases, J lost 1 base, and 16 bases stayed unmatched. CDR3 coding DNA: TGCAGTGCTAGTTCGGCAGGGGGCCCGCTACCGATTAACTATGGCTACACCTTC. Its protein product is CSASSAGGPLPINYGYTF.

This clonotype has a handful of counts. The chain employs TRBV5-6 and TRBJ2-7; the match to TRBD2 covers 8 bases. V lost 6 bases and J lost 2; bases outside the gene matches: 13. The germline V gene has CDR1 SGHDT and CDR2 YYEEEE. There are 16 residues in the CDR3. CDR3 bases: TGTGCCAGCACCTCCTTAGCGGGAATAGGGGCCTACGAGCAGTACTTC. It encodes CASTSLAGIGAYEQYF.

This clonotype was detected many times. The chain couples TRBV11-2 to TRBJ2-7; the D gene is possibly TRBD2 (6 bases). The CDR3 sequence is 15 residues long. Trimming cost V 3 bases and J 2 bases, with 14 bases left between them. Germline V lookup: CDR1 SGHAT, CDR2 FQNNGV. The CDR3 region is CASSLGSSGAYEQYF. As DNA, the CDR3 is TGTGCCAGCAGCTTGGGGAGTAGCGGCGCCTACGAGCAGTACTTC. Combining the CDR3 with reference TRBV11-2 and TRBJ2-7 gives the whole variable domain EAGVAQSPRYKIIEKRQSVAFWCNPISGHATLYWYQQILGQGPKLLIQFQNNGVVDDSQLPKDRFSAERLKGVDSTLKIQPAKLEDSAVYLCASSLGSSGAYEQYFGPGTRLTVT.

The CDR3 spells CASSLGQLGYTEAFF. The CDR3 bases are TGTGCCAGCAGCTTAGGACAGTTGGGCTACACTGAAGCTTTCTTT. V and J are TRBV7-9 and TRBJ1-1, with D possibly TRBD1 on 5 matching bases. V dropped 1 base and J dropped 3 bases, with 12 bases sitting between them. The CDR3 runs 15 residues. Germline V gives CDR1 SEHNR, CDR2 FQNEAQ (reference sequence).

This clonotype was seen ten or more times. The genes are TRBV20-1 and TRBJ2-1; TRBD2 matches at 11 bases. This CDR3 spans 15 amino acids. The J segment lost 2 bases and the V segment lost 6 bases, leaving 6 bases of the junction unmatched. From germline, CDR1 is DFQATT and CDR2 SNEGSKA (reference sequence). In DNA form, the CDR3 reads TGCAGTGCAGAGGGACTAGCGGTGCCCTACAATGAGCAGTTCTTC. Encoded protein: CSAEGLAVPYNEQFF.

This clonotype was recorded at least ten times. The rearrangement uses TRBV5-1 and TRBJ2-7, with TRBD2 matching 12 bases. CDR1 and CDR2 from the germline V gene are SGHRS and YFSETQ. This CDR3 is 15 amino acids long. V gave up 3 bases and J gave up 2 bases; unmatched junction bases: 3. In DNA form, the CDR3 reads TGCGCCAGCAGCTCTAGCGGGAGGGCCCCCTACGAGCAGTACTTC. It specifies CASSSSGRAPYEQYF. Looking up the rest from reference TRBV5-1 and TRBJ2-7 gives the full variable domain: KAGVTQTPRYLIKTRGQQVTLSCSPISGHRSVSWYQQTPGQGLQFLFEYFSETQRNKGNFPGRFSGRQFSNSRSEMNVSTLELGDSALYLCASSSSGRAPYEQYFGPGTRLTVT.